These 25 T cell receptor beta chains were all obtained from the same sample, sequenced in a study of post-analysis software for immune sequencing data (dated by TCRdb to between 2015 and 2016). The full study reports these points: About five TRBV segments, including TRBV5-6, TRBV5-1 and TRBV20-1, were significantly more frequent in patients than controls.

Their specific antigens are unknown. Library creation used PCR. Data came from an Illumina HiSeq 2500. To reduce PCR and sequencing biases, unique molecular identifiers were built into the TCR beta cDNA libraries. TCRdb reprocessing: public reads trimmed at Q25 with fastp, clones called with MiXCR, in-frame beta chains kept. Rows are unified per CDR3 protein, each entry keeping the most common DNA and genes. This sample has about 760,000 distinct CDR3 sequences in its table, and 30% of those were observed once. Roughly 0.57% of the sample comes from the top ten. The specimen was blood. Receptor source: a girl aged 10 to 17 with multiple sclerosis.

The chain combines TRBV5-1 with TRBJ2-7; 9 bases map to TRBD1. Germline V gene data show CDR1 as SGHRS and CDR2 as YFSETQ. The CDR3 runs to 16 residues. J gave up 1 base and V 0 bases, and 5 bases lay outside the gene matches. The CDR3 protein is CASSLVATGGSYEQYF. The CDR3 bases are TGCGCCAGCAGCTTGGTGGCGACAGGGGGGTCCTACGAGCAGTACTTC.

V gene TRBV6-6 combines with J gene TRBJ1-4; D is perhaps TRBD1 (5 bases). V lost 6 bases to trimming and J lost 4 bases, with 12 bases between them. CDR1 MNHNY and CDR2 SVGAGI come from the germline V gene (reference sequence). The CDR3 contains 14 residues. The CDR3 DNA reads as TGTGCCAGCAGACCGGGGAGGGGTAATGAAAAACTGTTTTTT. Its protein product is CASRPGRGNEKLFF.

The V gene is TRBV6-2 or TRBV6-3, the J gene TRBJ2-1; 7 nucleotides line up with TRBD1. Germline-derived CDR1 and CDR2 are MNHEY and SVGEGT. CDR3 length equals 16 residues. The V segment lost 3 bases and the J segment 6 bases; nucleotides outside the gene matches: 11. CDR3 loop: CASSYPPGQWANEQFF. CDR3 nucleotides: TGTGCCAGCAGTTATCCCCCGGGACAGTGGGCCAATGAGCAGTTCTTC.

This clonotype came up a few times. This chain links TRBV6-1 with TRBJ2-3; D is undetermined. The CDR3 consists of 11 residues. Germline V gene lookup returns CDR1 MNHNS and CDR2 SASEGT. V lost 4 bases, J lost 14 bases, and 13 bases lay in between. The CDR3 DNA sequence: TGTGCCAGCAGTGGTCGAGACATAGGGTATTTT. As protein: CASSGRDIGYF.

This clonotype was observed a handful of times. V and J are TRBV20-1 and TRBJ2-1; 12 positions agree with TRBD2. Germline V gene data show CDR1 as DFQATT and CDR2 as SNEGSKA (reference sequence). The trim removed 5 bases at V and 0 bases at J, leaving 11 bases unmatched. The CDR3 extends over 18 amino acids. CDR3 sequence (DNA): TGCAGTGCTCCCCCGGGACTAGCGGGTGCCCACTCCTACAATGAGCAGTTCTTC. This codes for CSAPPGLAGAHSYNEQFF.

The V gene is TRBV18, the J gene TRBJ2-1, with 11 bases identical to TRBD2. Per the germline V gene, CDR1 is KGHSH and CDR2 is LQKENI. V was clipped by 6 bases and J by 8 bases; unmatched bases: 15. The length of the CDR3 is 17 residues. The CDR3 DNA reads TGTGCCAGCTCCTACGGAAGGACTAGCGGGCCCCCGGATGAGCAGTTCTTC. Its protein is CASSYGRTSGPPDEQFF.

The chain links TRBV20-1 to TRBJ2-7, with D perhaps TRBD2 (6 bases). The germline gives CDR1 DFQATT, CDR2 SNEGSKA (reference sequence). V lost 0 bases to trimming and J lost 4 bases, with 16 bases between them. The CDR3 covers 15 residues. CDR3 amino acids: CSARDREKGFYEQYF. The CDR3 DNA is TGCAGTGCTAGAGACCGGGAGAAGGGTTTTTACGAGCAGTACTTC.

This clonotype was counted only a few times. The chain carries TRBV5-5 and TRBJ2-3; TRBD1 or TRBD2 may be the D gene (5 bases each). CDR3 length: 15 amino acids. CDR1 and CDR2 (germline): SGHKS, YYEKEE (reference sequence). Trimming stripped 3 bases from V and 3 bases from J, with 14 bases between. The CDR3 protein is CASSWFPGPTDTQYF. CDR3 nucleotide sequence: TGTGCCAGCAGCTGGTTCCCGGGACCGACAGATACGCAGTATTTT.

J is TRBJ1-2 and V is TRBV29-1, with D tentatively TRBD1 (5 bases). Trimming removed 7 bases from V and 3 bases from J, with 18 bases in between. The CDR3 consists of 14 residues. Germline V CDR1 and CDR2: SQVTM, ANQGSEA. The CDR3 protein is CSAIRDGAYYGYTF. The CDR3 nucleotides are TGCAGCGCAATCCGGGACGGAGCTTACTATGGCTACACCTTC.

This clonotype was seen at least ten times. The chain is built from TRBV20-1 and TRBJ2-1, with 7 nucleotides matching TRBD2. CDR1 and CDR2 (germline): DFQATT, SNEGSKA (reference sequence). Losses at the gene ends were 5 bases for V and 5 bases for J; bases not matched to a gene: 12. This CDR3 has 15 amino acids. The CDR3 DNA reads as TGCAGTGCTCCAGCAGCGGCGGGAGACGACAATGAGCAGTTCTTC. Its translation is CSAPAAAGDDNEQFF.

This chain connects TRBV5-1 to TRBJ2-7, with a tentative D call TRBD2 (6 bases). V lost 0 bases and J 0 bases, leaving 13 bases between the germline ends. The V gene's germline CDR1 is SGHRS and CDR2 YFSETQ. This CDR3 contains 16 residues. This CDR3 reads CASSLAPSASSYEQYF. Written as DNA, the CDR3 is TGCGCCAGCAGCTTGGCCCCTAGCGCAAGCTCCTACGAGCAGTACTTC.

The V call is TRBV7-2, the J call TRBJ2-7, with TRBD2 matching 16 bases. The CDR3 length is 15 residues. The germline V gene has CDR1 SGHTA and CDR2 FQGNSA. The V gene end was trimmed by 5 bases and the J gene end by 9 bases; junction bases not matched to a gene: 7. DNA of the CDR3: TGTGCCAGCAGCACCGGGACTAGCGGGAGGGCCGGGCAGTACTTC. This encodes CASSTGTSGRAGQYF. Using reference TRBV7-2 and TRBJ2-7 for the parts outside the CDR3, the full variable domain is GAGVSQSPSNKVTEKGKDVELRCDPISGHTALYWYRQSLGQGLEFLIYFQGNSAPDKSGLPSDRFSAERTGGSVSTLTIQRTQQEDSAVYLCASSTGTSGRAGQYFGPGTRLTVT.

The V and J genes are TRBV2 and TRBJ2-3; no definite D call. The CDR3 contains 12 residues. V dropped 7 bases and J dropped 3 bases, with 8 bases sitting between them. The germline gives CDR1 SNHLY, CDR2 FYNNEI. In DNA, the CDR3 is TGTGCCAGCACCGAGACTACAGATACGCAGTATTTT. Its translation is CASTETTDTQYF. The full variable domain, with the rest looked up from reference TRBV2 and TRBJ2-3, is EPEVTQTPSHQVTQMGQEVILRCVPISNHLYFYWYRQILGQKVEFLVSFYNNEISEKSEIFDDQFSVERPDGSNFTLKIRSTKLEDSAMYFCASTETTDTQYFGPGTRLTVL.

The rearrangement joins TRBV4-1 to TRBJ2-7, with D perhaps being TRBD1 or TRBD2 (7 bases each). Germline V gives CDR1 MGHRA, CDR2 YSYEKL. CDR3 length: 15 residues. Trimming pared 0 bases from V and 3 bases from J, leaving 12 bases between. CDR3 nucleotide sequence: TGCGCCAGCAGCCAAGAGACAGGGAGGGTCTACGAGCAGTACTTC. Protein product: CASSQETGRVYEQYF.

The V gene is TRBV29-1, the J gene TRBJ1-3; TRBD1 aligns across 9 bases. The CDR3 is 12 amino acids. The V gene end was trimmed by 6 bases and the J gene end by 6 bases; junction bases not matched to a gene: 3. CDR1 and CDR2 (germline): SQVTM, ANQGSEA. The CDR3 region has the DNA TGCAGCGTCGACAGGGGGGAAAACACCATATATTTT. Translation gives CSVDRGENTIYF.

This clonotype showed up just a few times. CDR3 sequence: CSARIPWGGTQYF. The CDR3 DNA is TGCAGTGCTAGAATCCCGTGGGGGGGGACGCAGTATTTT. The chain is built from TRBV20-1 and TRBJ2-3; 7 nucleotides line up with TRBD2. Germline V gene data show CDR1 as DFQATT and CDR2 as SNEGSKA (reference sequence). V lost 2 bases to trimming and J lost 9 bases; unmatched junction nucleotides: 8. The CDR3 is made up of 13 amino acids.

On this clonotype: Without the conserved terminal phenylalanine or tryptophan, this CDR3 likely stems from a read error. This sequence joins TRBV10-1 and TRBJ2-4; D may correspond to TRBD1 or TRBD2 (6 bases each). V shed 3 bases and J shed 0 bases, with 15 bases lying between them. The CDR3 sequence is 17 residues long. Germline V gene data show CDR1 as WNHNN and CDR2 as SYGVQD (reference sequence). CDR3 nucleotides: TGCGCCAGCAGTGACTCCGGACCGGGGGCAGCCAAAAACATTCAGTACTCC. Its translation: CASSDSGPGAAKNIQYS.

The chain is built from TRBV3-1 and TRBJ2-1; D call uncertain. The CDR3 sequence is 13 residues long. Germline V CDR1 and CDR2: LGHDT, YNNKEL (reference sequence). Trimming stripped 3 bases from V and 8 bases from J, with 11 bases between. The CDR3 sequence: CASSHLGWDEQFF. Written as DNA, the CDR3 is TGTGCCAGCAGCCATTTGGGTTGGGATGAGCAGTTCTTC.

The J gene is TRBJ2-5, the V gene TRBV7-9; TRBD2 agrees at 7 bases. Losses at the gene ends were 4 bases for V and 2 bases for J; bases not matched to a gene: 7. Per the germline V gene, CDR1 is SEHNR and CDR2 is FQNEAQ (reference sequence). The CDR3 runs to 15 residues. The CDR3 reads CASSSRLAIQETQYF. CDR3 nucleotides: TGTGCCAGCAGCTCCCGACTAGCAATACAAGAGACCCAGTACTTC.

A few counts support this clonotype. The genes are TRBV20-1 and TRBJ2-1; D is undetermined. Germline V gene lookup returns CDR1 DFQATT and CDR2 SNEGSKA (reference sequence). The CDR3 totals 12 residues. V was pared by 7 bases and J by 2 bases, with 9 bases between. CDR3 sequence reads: CSEPGPYNEQFF. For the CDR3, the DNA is TGCAGTGAACCGGGCCCCTACAATGAGCAGTTCTTC.

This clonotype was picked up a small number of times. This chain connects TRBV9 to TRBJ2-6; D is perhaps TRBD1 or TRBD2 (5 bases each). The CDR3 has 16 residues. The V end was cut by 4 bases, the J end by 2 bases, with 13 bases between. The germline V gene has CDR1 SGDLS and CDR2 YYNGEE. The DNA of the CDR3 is TGTGCCAGCAGCATGTCCGGGGCGGCTGGGGCCAACGTCCTGACTTTC. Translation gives CASSMSGAAGANVLTF.

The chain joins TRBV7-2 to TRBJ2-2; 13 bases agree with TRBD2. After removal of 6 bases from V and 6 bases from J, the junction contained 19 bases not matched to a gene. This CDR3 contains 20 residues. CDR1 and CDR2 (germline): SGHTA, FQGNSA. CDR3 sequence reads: CASRLLNPGGLAGVAGELFF. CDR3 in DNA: TGTGCCAGCAGACTACTGAACCCCGGTGGACTAGCGGGAGTGGCCGGGGAGCTGTTTTTT. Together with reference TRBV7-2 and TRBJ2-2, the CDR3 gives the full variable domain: GAGVSQSPSNKVTEKGKDVELRCDPISGHTALYWYRQSLGQGLEFLIYFQGNSAPDKSGLPSDRFSAERTGGSVSTLTIQRTQQEDSAVYLCASRLLNPGGLAGVAGELFFGEGSRLTVL.

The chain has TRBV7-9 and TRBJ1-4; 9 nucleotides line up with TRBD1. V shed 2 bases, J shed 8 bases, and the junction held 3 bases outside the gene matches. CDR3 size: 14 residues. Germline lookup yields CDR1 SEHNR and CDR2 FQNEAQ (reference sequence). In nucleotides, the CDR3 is TGTGCCAGCAGCTTATCGACAGGGGGAGAAAAACTGTTTTTT. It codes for CASSLSTGGEKLFF.

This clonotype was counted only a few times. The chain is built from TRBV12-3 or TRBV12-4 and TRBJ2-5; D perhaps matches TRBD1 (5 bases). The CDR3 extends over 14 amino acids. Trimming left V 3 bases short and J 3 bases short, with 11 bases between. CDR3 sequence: CASSLRSGKETQYF. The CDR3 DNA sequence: TGTGCCAGCAGTTTGCGATCAGGGAAAGAGACCCAGTACTTC.

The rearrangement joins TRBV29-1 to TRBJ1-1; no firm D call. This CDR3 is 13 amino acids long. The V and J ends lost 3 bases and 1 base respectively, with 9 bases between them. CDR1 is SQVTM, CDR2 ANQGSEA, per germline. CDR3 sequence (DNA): TGCAGCGTTGAGAAGGCAGGGAACACTGAAGCTTTCTTT. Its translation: CSVEKAGNTEAFF.